This TCR beta chain was profiled in a study of blood T cell repertoires in COVID-19. Study-level information: The United States, Italy and Spain were the sources of the acute and convalescent COVID-19 samples.

V lost 5 bases and J lost 0; bases outside the gene matches: 9. The CDR3 is 17 residues long. Germline CDR1 reads LNHDA; CDR2 reads SQIVND (reference sequence). The method was immunoSEQ multiplex PCR; TCRdb's version includes in-frame clones alone and lacks a portion of them. Seen here are fewer than 350,000 clones, about 89% observed once, and the top ten hold 4.6%. The TCR originated in a man aged 40-49 years with acute or convalescent COVID-19. The J gene is TRBJ2-1, the V gene TRBV19; 8 bases match TRBD1. The specimen sequenced was peripheral blood. The CDR3 protein is CASSPGQGRSSYNEQFF. DNA of the CDR3: TGTGCCAGTAGTCCCGGACAGGGTAGGAGCTCCTACAATGAGCAGTTCTTC. Drawing the rest from reference TRBV19 and TRBJ2-1, the complete variable domain is DGGITQSPKYLFRKEGQNVTLSCEQNLNHDAMYWYRQDPGQGLRLIYYSQIVNDFQKGDIAEGYSVSREKKESFPLTVTSAQKNPTAFYLCASSPGQGRSSYNEQFFGPGTRLTVL.